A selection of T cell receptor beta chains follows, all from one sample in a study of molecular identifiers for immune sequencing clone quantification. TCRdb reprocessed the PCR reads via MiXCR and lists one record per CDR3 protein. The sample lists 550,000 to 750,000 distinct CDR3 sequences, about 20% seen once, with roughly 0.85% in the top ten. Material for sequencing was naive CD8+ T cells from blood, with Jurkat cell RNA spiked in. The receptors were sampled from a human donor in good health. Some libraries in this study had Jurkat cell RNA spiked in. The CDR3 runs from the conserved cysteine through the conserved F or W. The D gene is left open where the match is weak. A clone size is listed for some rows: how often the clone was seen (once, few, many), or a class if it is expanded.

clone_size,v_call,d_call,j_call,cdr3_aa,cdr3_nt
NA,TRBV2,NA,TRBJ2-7,CASSGRPATTYEQYF,TGTGCCAGCAGTGGTCGGCCTGCCACCACCTACGAGCAGTACTTC
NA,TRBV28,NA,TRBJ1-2,CASRSDRRGYGYTF,TGTGCCAGCAGGTCGGACAGACGGGGATATGGCTACACCTTC
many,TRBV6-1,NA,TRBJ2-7,CASTPTPSSSYEQYF,TGTGCCAGCACCCCGACCCCATCGAGCTCCTACGAGCAGTACTTC
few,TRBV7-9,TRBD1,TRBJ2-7,CASSLFGTVGYEQYF,TGTGCCAGCAGCCTATTCGGGACAGTCGGCTACGAGCAGTACTTC
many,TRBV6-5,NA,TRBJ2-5,CASSYSPQGETQYF,TGTGCCAGCAGTTACTCCCCGCAGGGAGAGACCCAGTACTTC
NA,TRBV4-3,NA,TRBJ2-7,CASSHDAAGTYEQYF,TGCGCCAGCAGCCATGATGCGGCGGGTACCTACGAGCAGTACTTC
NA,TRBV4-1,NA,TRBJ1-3,CASSQQGNTIYF,TGCGCCAGCAGCCAACAGGGAAACACCATATATTTT
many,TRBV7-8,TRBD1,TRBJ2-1,CASSSPGQGIYNEQFF,TGTGCCAGCAGCTCACCGGGACAGGGGATTTACAATGAGCAGTTCTTC
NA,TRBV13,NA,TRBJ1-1,CASSLEGGFTEAFF,TGTGCCAGCAGCTTAGAGGGGGGGTTCACTGAAGCTTTCTTT
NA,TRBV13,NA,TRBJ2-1,CASSLQPGSSYNEQFF,TGTGCCAGCAGCTTACAGCCGGGCAGCTCCTACAATGAGCAGTTCTTC
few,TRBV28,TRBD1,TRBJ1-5,CASSSDRGRQPQHF,TGTGCCAGCAGTTCGGACAGGGGGCGACAGCCCCAGCATTTT
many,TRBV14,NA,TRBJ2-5,CASSPVMYQETQYF,TGTGCCAGCAGCCCTGTTATGTACCAAGAGACCCAGTACTTC
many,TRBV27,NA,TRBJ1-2,CASSFGTGGYGYTF,TGTGCCAGCAGTTTCGGGACTGGTGGCTATGGCTACACCTTC
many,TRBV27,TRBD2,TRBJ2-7,CASSPGGTSGRAYEQYF,TGTGCCAGCAGTCCTGGGGGGACTAGCGGGAGGGCCTACGAGCAGTACTTC
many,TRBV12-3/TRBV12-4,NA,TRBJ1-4,CASSQNPGTANEKLFF,TGTGCCAGCAGCCAGAACCCCGGGACTGCAAATGAAAAACTGTTTTTT
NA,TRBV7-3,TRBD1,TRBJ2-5,CASSLTGTGVQETQYF,TGTGCCAGCAGCTTAACCGGGACAGGCGTTCAAGAGACCCAGTACTTC
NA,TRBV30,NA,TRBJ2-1,CAWTEASSSYNEQFF,TGTGCCTGGACGGAGGCTTCTAGCTCCTACAATGAGCAGTTCTTC
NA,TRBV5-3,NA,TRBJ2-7,CASSLANGCEQYF,TGTGCCAGCAGCTTGGCAAACGGGTGCGAGCAGTACTTC
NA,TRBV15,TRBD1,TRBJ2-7,CATSEYRGNSYEQYF,TGTGCCACCAGCGAATACAGGGGGAACTCCTACGAGCAGTACTTC
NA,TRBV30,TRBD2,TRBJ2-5,CAWSRGAGGQETQYF,TGTGCCTGGAGTCGCGGGGCGGGGGGCCAAGAGACCCAGTACTTC
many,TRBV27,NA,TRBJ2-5,CASSFRGGETQYF,TGTGCCAGCAGTTTCCGGGGAGGAGAGACCCAGTACTTC
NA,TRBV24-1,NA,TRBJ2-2,CATSDPTNTGELFF,TGTGCCACCAGTGACCCTACGAACACCGGGGAGCTGTTTTTT
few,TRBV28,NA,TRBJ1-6,CASIPEGGVNSPLHF,TGTGCCAGCATCCCCGAGGGCGGAGTTAATTCACCCCTCCACTTT
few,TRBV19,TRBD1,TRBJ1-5,CASSPGDRSNQPQHF,TGTGCCAGTAGTCCTGGGGACAGAAGCAATCAGCCCCAGCATTTT
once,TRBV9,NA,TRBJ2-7,CASGVGPGQSSYEQYF,TGTGCCAGCGGCGTAGGTCCCGGGCAGAGCTCCTACGAGCAGTACTTC
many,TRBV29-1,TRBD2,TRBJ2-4,CSVTSGEWGKNIQYF,TGCAGCGTGACCAGCGGGGAGTGGGGCAAAAACATTCAGTACTTC
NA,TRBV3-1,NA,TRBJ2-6,CASSPRGAGGVWGGANVLTF,TGTGCCAGCAGCCCTCGGGGGGCAGGGGGTGTTTGGGGTGGGGCCAACGTCCTGACTTTC
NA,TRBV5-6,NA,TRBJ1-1,CASSVGGGVTKAFF,TGTGCCAGCAGCGTGGGAGGGGGTGTCACTAAAGCTTTCTTT
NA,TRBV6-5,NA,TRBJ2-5,CASSYSLRQGRETQYF,TGTGCCAGCAGTTACTCCCTACGCCAGGGTAGGGAGACCCAGTACTTC
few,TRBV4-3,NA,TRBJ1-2,CASSQDVGTATNYGYTF,TGCGCCAGCAGCCAAGATGTTGGAACGGCGACTAACTATGGCTACACCTTC
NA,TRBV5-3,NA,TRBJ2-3,CASGLCDPDTQYF,TGTGCCAGCGGCTTGTGTGATCCAGATACGCAGTATTTT
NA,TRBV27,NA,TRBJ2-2,CAGSLIGVGGELFF,TGTGCCGGCAGTTTAATTGGAGTCGGCGGGGAGCTGTTTTTT
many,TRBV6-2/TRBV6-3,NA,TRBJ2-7,CASSTRRGRTYEQYF,TGTGCCAGCAGTACCCGACGGGGGCGGACCTACGAGCAGTACTTC
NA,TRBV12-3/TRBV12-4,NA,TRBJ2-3,CASRAQLGITDTQYF,TGTGCCAGCAGGGCGCAGTTGGGGATCACAGATACGCAGTATTTT
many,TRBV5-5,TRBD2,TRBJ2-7,CASSFGLAGVRYEQYF,TGTGCCAGCAGCTTTGGACTAGCGGGAGTGCGGTACGAGCAGTACTTC
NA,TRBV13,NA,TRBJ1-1,CASSLAVAGGTLGSNTEAFF,TGTGCCAGCAGCTTAGCAGTTGCCGGTGGGACACTAGGCAGTAACACTGAAGCTTTCTTT
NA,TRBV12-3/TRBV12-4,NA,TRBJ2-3,CASSFELDSKNTDTQYF,TGTGCCAGCAGTTTCGAATTGGATTCGAAAAACACAGATACGCAGTATTTT
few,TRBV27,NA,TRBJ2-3,CASSFGGGIDTQYF,TGTGCCAGCAGTTTCGGCGGAGGGATAGATACGCAGTATTTT
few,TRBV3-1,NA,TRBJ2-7,CASSQFRGTAYEQYF,TGTGCCAGCAGCCAATTTCGGGGGACCGCCTACGAGCAGTACTTC
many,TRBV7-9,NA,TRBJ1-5,CASSPTGGGQPQHF,TGTGCCAGCAGCCCGACTGGTGGCGGGCAGCCCCAGCATTTT
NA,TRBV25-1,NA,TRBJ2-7,CTSSSLLEQYF,TGTACCAGCAGTTCTCTCCTGGAGCAGTACTTC
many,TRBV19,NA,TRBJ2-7,CASSILGTSYEQYF,TGTGCCAGTAGTATACTAGGTACCTCCTACGAGCAGTACTTC
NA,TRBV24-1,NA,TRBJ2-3,CATSDLKGGTDTQYF,TGTGCCACCAGTGATTTGAAGGGCGGCACAGATACGCAGTATTTT
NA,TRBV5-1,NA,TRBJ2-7,CASSLDLYNEQYF,TGCGCCAGCAGCTTGGATCTGTACAATGAGCAGTACTTC
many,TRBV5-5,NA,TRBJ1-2,CASSFLQGGDYGYTF,TGTGCCAGCAGCTTTCTGCAGGGAGGCGACTATGGCTACACCTTC